This T cell receptor (beta chain) was observed in a study of metastatic and nonmetastatic thyroid tumors. The table lists this clone with a few counts. Thyroid surgery was preceded by no treatment in any patient. Germline-derived CDR1 and CDR2 are MNHNS and SASEGT. With V trimmed by 8 bases and J by 1 base, 5 bases remained unmatched. The length of the CDR3 is 13 residues. As processed by the authors: Between-group CDR3 differences, defined by clinicopathological status, yielded a distant-metastasis classifier for papillary thyroid cancer. TCRdb reprocessed the PCR reads via MiXCR. TCRdb's processing, not the study's, gives the V and J calls here. The sample lists tens of thousands of clones; 20% to 30% were seen once.

This sequence originates from a male donor with papillary thyroid cancer or a benign thyroid nodule (not recorded which). Some clones in this sample may be carry-over from other donors' samples. The chain carries TRBV6-1 and TRBJ2-7; 7 bases map to TRBD2. Sequencing input: blood. The CDR3 bases are TGTGCCAGCGGGCGGGGGTCTTCCTACGAGCAGTACTTC. Encoded protein: CASGRGSSYEQYF.